Shown below are 8 T cell receptor beta chains from a single sample sequenced in a study of shared clonotypes between healthy human individuals. Assay: immunoSEQ multiplex PCR; the TCRdb copy retains only in-frame clones and omits some. Here the sample spans about 1.5 million clones, around 95% being singletons. Sequencing input: naive CD4+ T cells sorted from blood. Subset meaning: CD45RA+ positively selected. These receptors came from a young man in good health.

About this clone itself: This sample also contains other DNA sequences that code for the same CDR3. This chain links TRBV29-1 with TRBJ2-1; D is perhaps TRBD2 (6 bases). V lost 7 bases to trimming and J lost 1 base, with 8 bases between them. The CDR3 contains 12 residues. Germline V gives CDR1 SQVTM, CDR2 ANQGSEA. CDR3 protein: CSGGGSYNEQFF. In nucleotides, the CDR3 is TGCAGCGGTGGAGGGTCCTACAATGAGCAGTTCTTC.

V usage is TRBV15 and J usage is TRBJ1-2; maybe TRBD1 (5 bases). Germline CDR1 and CDR2: LNHNV and YYDKDF (reference sequence). Trimming removed 5 bases from V and 8 bases from J, with 24 bases in between. This CDR3 region has 16 residues. CDR3 protein: CATSPGGLGRVEGYTF. The CDR3 bases are TGTGCCACCAGCCCGGGAGGTCTGGGCAGGGTAGAAGGCTACACCTTC.

On this clone itself: Other nucleotide sequences in the sample specify the same CDR3. The chain combines TRBV5-4 with TRBJ2-2; 9 nucleotides match TRBD2. The germline gives CDR1 SGHNT, CDR2 YYREEE (reference sequence). Trimming took 5 bases from V and 2 from J; bases not matched to a gene: 4. This CDR3 contains 15 residues. The CDR3 nucleotides read TGTGCCAGCAGTTTAGCGGGAGTTAACACCGGGGAGCTGTTTTTT. It translates to CASSLAGVNTGELFF. The whole variable domain, remainder taken from reference TRBV5-4 and TRBJ2-2, is ETGVTQSPTHLIKTRGQQVTLRCSSQSGHNTVSWYQQALGQGPQFIFQYYREEENGRGNFPPRFSGLQFPNYSSELNVNALELDDSALYLCASSLAGVNTGELFFGEGSRLTVL.

Comment on this clone: Other DNA sequences in the sample encode the same CDR3. The chain has TRBV5-4 and TRBJ2-7; D is undetermined. Trimming shortened V by 5 bases and J by 0 bases, and 15 bases separated the two germline ends. Looked up from germline, CDR1 is SGHNT and CDR2 is YYREEE (reference sequence). The CDR3 runs 15 residues. CDR3 amino acids: CASRLAGGSSYEQYF. The CDR3 DNA is TGTGCCAGCAGACTTGCCGGTGGCAGCTCCTACGAGCAGTACTTC. Full variable domain (rest looked up from reference TRBV5-4 and TRBJ2-7): ETGVTQSPTHLIKTRGQQVTLRCSSQSGHNTVSWYQQALGQGPQFIFQYYREEENGRGNFPPRFSGLQFPNYSSELNVNALELDDSALYLCASRLAGGSSYEQYFGPGTRLTVT.

This chain uses TRBV16 with TRBJ2-7; D is unclear. The CDR3 is 11 amino acids. From germline, CDR1 is KGHSY and CDR2 FQNENV. The V end lost 2 bases, the J end lost 5 bases, and 4 bases lay between the germline ends. CDR3 amino acids: CASSQADEQYF. CDR3 nucleotide sequence: TGTGCCAGCAGCCAAGCGGACGAGCAGTACTTC.

The chain combines TRBV18 with TRBJ2-2; TRBD2 aligns across 8 bases. Germline V CDR1 and CDR2: KGHSH, LQKENI. There are 13 residues in the CDR3. Unmatched junction bases numbered 3, after V lost 6 bases and J lost 6 bases. The CDR3 DNA reads TGTGCCAGCTCTGGAGCGGGGGCCGGGGAGCTGTTTTTT. Protein: CASSGAGAGELFF.

The CDR3 DNA reads TGTGCCAGCAGCTTAGGAACAAATGAGCAGTTCTTC. This codes for CASSLGTNEQFF. The chain links TRBV7-2 to TRBJ2-1, with D unresolved. V was shortened by 1 base and J by 7 bases, with 5 bases between the two germline ends. Per the germline V gene, CDR1 is SGHTA and CDR2 is FQGNSA. This CDR3 spans 12 amino acids.

This clone came up once. J is TRBJ2-7 and V is TRBV29-1; tentatively, D is TRBD1 (6 bases). The CDR3 consists of 14 residues. V was trimmed by 6 bases and J by 2 bases, leaving 17 bases between them. Germline CDR1 SQVTM, CDR2 ANQGSEA. The CDR3 DNA follows: TGCAGCGTCACCAGGGCAGGGGCAGCCTACGAGCAGTACTTC. Translating it yields CSVTRAGAAYEQYF.